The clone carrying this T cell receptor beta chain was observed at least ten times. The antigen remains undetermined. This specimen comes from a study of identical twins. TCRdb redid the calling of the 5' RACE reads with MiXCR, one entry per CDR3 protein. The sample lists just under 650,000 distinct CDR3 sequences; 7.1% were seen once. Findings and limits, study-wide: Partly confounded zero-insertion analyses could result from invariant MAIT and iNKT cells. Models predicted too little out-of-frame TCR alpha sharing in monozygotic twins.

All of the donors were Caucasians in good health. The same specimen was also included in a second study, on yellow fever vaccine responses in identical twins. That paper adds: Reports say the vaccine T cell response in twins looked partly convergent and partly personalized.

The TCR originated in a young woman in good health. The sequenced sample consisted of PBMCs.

CDR3 protein: CASSRSELGNIQYF. CDR3 nucleotides: TGTGCCAGCAGTCGTAGCGAACTTGGAAACATTCAGTACTTC. The gene calls are TRBV12-3 or TRBV12-4 and TRBJ2-4; D might be TRBD2 (5 bases). The CDR3 covers 14 residues. The V end was cut by 5 bases, the J end by 6 bases, with 14 bases between.